This TCR beta chain derives from a study of cytomegalovirus exposure and HLA in healthy donors. Germline CDR1 reads MNHEY; CDR2 reads SMNVEV (reference sequence). Deletions cut 6 bases from V and 5 bases from J, with 14 bases between. This CDR3 contains 13 residues. 60 Vbeta and 13 Jbeta primers were used in PCR. Assay: immunoSEQ multiplex PCR; the TCRdb copy retains only in-frame clones and omits some. The sample yields 110,000 to 150,000 clones, 65% to 90% seen once. Specimen: PBMCs. The gene calls are TRBV27 and TRBJ2-7; the D gene is possibly TRBD2 (6 bases). This TCR came from a female donor in good health and CMV-seronegative. CDR3 residues: CASRKGTGDEQYF. In DNA form, the CDR3 reads TGTGCCAGCAGGAAGGGGACTGGCGACGAGCAGTACTTC.